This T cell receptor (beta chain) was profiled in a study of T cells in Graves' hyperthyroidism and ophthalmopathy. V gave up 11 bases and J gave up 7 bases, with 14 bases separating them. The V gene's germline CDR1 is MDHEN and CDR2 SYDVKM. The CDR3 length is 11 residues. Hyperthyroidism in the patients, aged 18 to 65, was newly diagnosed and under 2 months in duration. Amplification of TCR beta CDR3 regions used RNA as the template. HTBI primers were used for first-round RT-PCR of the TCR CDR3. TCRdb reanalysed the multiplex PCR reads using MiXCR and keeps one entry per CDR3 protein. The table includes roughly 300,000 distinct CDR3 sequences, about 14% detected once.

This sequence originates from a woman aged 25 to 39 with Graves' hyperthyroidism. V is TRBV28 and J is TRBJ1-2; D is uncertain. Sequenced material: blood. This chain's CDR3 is CAGGAPGGYTF. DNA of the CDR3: TGTGCCGGCGGAGCCCCGGGTGGCTACACCTTC.